Each of the 25 T cell receptor beta chains below was sequenced from the same sample in a study of T cell responses to AZD1222 COVID-19 vaccine. The protocol was immunoSEQ multiplex PCR, while the TCRdb copy is restricted to in-frame clones and leaves out a portion. Of more than 85,000 clones listed, approximately 83% are singletons. The sample in question was peripheral blood, obtained on day 0 of AZD1222 vaccination. These receptors all stem from an adult in good health.

As regards this clone: A read error may produce the germline difference seen at one junction end. This chain links TRBV11-2 with TRBJ2-1; maybe TRBD1 (5 bases). The length of the CDR3 is 13 residues. Per germline, CDR1 SGHAT and CDR2 FQNNGV. This CDR3 is CASSLDPAGKGLF. The CDR3 DNA reads TGTGCCAGCAGCTTAGATCCGGCAGGGAAAGGACTCTTC. Together with reference TRBV11-2 and TRBJ2-1, the CDR3 gives the full variable domain: EAGVAQSPRYKIIEKRQSVAFWCNPISGHATLYWYQQILGQGPKLLIQFQNNGVVDDSQLPKDRFSAERLKGVDSTLKIQPAKLEDSAVYLCASSLDPAGKGLFGPGTRLTVL.

CDR3 protein: CASSYFQGFYNSPLHF. CDR3 bases: TGTGCCAGCAGTTACTTTCAGGGCTTCTATAATTCACCCCTCCACTTT. The rearrangement uses TRBV6-5 and TRBJ1-6, with a possible D match to TRBD1 (5 bases). Germline CDR1 reads MNHEY; CDR2 reads SVGAGI. V lost 1 base to trimming and J lost 3 bases, with 10 bases between them. The CDR3 has 16 residues.

CDR3 in amino acids: CAILPGQGYQPQHF. CDR3 nucleotides: TGTGCCATTCTACCGGGACAGGGCTATCAGCCCCAGCATTTT. The chain combines TRBV28 with TRBJ1-5; 9 nucleotides align to TRBD1. The CDR3 loop spans 14 amino acids. V shed 10 bases and J 5 bases; nucleotides not matched to a gene: 9. Germline CDR1 and CDR2: MDHEN and SYDVKM.

CDR3 amino acids: CAWSELAGSYNEQFF. The CDR3 DNA sequence: TGTGCCTGGAGTGAACTAGCTGGCTCCTACAATGAGCAGTTCTTC. V usage is TRBV30 and J usage is TRBJ2-1; tentatively, D is TRBD2 (6 bases). CDR1 GTSNPN and CDR2 SVGIG come from the germline V gene (reference sequence). The CDR3 extends over 15 amino acids. The germline V and J ends were trimmed by 1 base and 0 bases, with 10 bases remaining between them.

The chain uses TRBV19 and TRBJ1-2, with a tentative D call TRBD1 (6 bases). The CDR3 loop spans 13 amino acids. The germline gives CDR1 LNHDA, CDR2 SQIVND (reference sequence). V shed 7 bases and J shed 1 base, with 10 bases lying between them. The CDR3 DNA sequence: TGTGCCAGTAATAGGGGACATAACTATGGCTACACCTTC. Translation: CASNRGHNYGYTF.

This clone was counted a few times. This chain links TRBV2 with TRBJ2-2; D perhaps matches TRBD1 (5 bases). The CDR3 runs 15 residues. Germline lookup yields CDR1 SNHLY and CDR2 FYNNEI. Trimming pared 6 bases from V and 6 bases from J, leaving 17 bases between. CDR3 residues: CASRLEHWTSGELFF. Written as DNA, the CDR3 is TGTGCCAGCAGGCTCGAACACTGGACATCCGGGGAGCTGTTTTTT.

This clone has more than one count but fewer than ten. The gene calls are TRBV18 and TRBJ1-1; D gene ambiguous. The CDR3 totals 12 residues. Germline V CDR1 and CDR2: KGHSH, LQKENI. The germline V and J ends were trimmed by 3 bases and 8 bases, with 10 bases remaining between them. CDR3 DNA sequence: TGTGCCAGCTCACCCCGGACTGCCGAAGCTTTCTTT. Residues: CASSPRTAEAFF.

CDR3 in DNA: TGCAGCGTTGCGGGGACAGGGGGCGCCGAGGCTTTCTTT. It yields the protein CSVAGTGGAEAFF. This chain connects TRBV29-1 to TRBJ1-1, with 12 nucleotides matching TRBD1. Trimming at V came to 4 bases and at J to 11 bases, leaving 8 bases not matched to a gene. This CDR3 spans 13 amino acids. The V gene's germline CDR1 is SQVTM and CDR2 ANQGSEA.

V is TRBV30 and J is TRBJ1-5, with D perhaps matching TRBD1 (5 bases). The germline CDR1 and CDR2 sequences are GTSNPN and SVGIG (reference sequence). With 1 base removed from V and 7 bases from J, the gap between germline ends came to 11 bases. CDR3 length equals 13 residues. CDR3 in DNA: TGTGCCTGGAGTGGGGGGTCGGAGCAGCCCCAGCATTTT. As protein: CAWSGGSEQPQHF. Full variable domain (rest looked up from reference TRBV30 and TRBJ1-5): SQTIHQWPATLVQPVGSPLSLECTVEGTSNPNLYWYRQAAGRGLQLLFYSVGIGQISSEVPQNLSASRPQDRQFILSSKKLLLSDSGFYLCAWSGGSEQPQHFGDGTRLSIL.

The sample holds one count of this clone. The V and J genes are TRBV29-1 and TRBJ1-2; D remains ambiguous. The CDR3 is 13 amino acids. Germline CDR1 SQVTM, CDR2 ANQGSEA. Trimming shortened V by 4 bases and J by 0 bases, and 9 bases separated the two germline ends. The CDR3 region is CSVGQQANYGYTF. Written as DNA, the CDR3 is TGCAGCGTTGGTCAACAAGCTAACTATGGCTACACCTTC.

The rearrangement uses TRBV6-1 and TRBJ1-5; D is perhaps TRBD1 (6 bases). CDR3 length: 17 amino acids. Germline V CDR1 and CDR2: MNHNS, SASEGT. The ends were cut back, 3 bases at V and 6 bases at J, with 21 bases in the middle. CDR3 DNA: TGTGCCAGCAGTGAGCCTACATGGGACACAATGGGTCAGCCCCAGCATTTT. It specifies CASSEPTWDTMGQPQHF.

The J gene is TRBJ1-1, the V gene TRBV2; D unresolved. Trimming removed 6 bases from V and 0 bases from J, with 8 bases in between. Germline lookup yields CDR1 SNHLY and CDR2 FYNNEI. This CDR3 comprises 13 residues. The CDR3 region has the DNA TGTGCCAGCAGGTCAGGACTGAACACTGAAGCTTTCTTT. It encodes CASRSGLNTEAFF.

V usage is TRBV7-9 and J usage is TRBJ2-2; D not certain. Looked up from germline, CDR1 is SEHNR and CDR2 is FQNEAQ (reference sequence). The CDR3 contains 13 residues. Trimming shortened V by 0 bases and J by 6 bases, and 5 bases separated the two germline ends. Written as DNA, the CDR3 is TGTGCCAGCAGCTTAGCTCTCGCCGGGGAGCTGTTTTTT. The encoded protein is CASSLALAGELFF.

This chain joins TRBV27 and TRBJ2-1; the match to TRBD2 covers 14 bases. This CDR3 contains 16 residues. Germline trimming cut 3 bases from V and 6 bases from J; bases unmatched to any gene: 4. The V gene's germline CDR1 is MNHEY and CDR2 SMNVEV (reference sequence). The CDR3 protein is CASSLGLAGVVNEQFF. The CDR3 bases are TGTGCCAGCAGTTTGGGACTAGCGGGAGTAGTCAATGAGCAGTTCTTC.

The gene calls are TRBV28 and TRBJ2-1; 9 bases are a match to TRBD2. This CDR3 spans 16 amino acids. The germline V gene encodes CDR1 MDHEN and CDR2 SYDVKM. J gave up 5 bases and V 6 bases, and 11 bases lay outside the gene matches. The CDR3 DNA reads TGTGCCAGCAGCCTTTTAGCGGGAGTACGCGACAATGAGCAGTTCTTC. Protein sequence: CASSLLAGVRDNEQFF.

V is TRBV6-5 and J is TRBJ1-2; D ambiguous. The germline CDR1 and CDR2 sequences are MNHEY and SVGAGI. Trimming left V 2 bases short and J 3 bases short, with 13 bases between. The CDR3 is 15 amino acids. CDR3 residues: CASSYAQSTHYGYTF. CDR3 DNA sequence: TGTGCCAGCAGTTACGCACAGTCGACACACTATGGCTACACCTTC.

This clone has just one count. J is TRBJ1-3 and V is TRBV5-6, with a weak D call TRBD1 (5 bases). CDR3 length: 15 amino acids. V was pared by 0 bases and J by 0 bases, with 7 bases between. Germline-derived CDR1 and CDR2 are SGHDT and YYEEEE. CDR3 nucleotide sequence: TGTGCCAGCAGCTTGGGACAGTCCTCTGGAAACACCATATATTTT. Its translation is CASSLGQSSGNTIYF. Full variable domain (outside the CDR3, taken from reference TRBV5-6 and TRBJ1-3): DAGVTQSPTHLIKTRGQQVTLRCSPKSGHDTVSWYQQALGQGPQFIFQYYEEEERQRGNFPDRFSGHQFPNYSSELNVNALLLGDSALYLCASSLGQSSGNTIYFGEGSWLTVV.

V usage is TRBV11-2 and J usage is TRBJ2-2, with 7 bases lining up with TRBD1. Germline V gene data show CDR1 as SGHAT and CDR2 as FQNNGV. V shed 1 base, J shed 8 bases, and the junction held 7 bases outside the gene matches. This CDR3 has 15 residues. The CDR3 coding sequence is TGTGCCAGCAGCTTAGGGACAGGCGGTGCTGGGGAGCTGTTTTTT. Translating it yields CASSLGTGGAGELFF.

In this sample, this clone turned up a few times. This chain links TRBV19 with TRBJ1-2; 8 bases line up with TRBD1. Germline CDR1 is LNHDA and CDR2 is SQIVND (reference sequence). Unmatched junction bases numbered 14, after V lost 6 bases and J lost 8 bases. The CDR3 contains 15 residues. CDR3 nucleotide sequence: TGTGCCAGTAGCGGTGGGACAGGAACCTTCGGGGGCTACACCTTC. Translating it yields CASSGGTGTFGGYTF.

This clone was recorded only once. The chain combines TRBV3-1 (or the pseudogene TRBV3-2) with TRBJ2-1; 11 bases line up with TRBD1. With V trimmed by 4 bases and J by 7 bases, 9 bases remained unmatched. The CDR3 contains 16 residues. The germline V gene encodes CDR1 LGHDT and CDR2 YNNKEL (reference sequence). CDR3 nucleotide sequence: TGTGCCAGCAGCCTATTCTCCGGGACAGGGGGTAATGAGCAGTTCTTC. The encoded protein is CASSLFSGTGGNEQFF.

The chain uses TRBV5-8 and TRBJ2-2; TRBD1 might be the D (5 bases). V lost 2 bases and J 4 bases, leaving 6 bases between the germline ends. The germline gives CDR1 SGHTS, CDR2 YDEGEE. This CDR3 contains 13 residues. The CDR3 DNA reads TGTGCCAGCAGCTTACAGGTCACCGGGGAGCTGTTTTTT. It is translated as CASSLQVTGELFF. Filled out from reference TRBV5-8 and TRBJ2-2, the complete variable domain reads EAGVTQSPTHLIKTRGQQATLRCSPISGHTSVYWYQQALGLGLQFLLWYDEGEERNRGNFPPRFSGRQFPNYSSELNVNALELEDSALYLCASSLQVTGELFFGEGSRLTVL.

This clone has only a few counts. The chain couples TRBV5-1 to TRBJ2-3; TRBD2 might be the D (6 bases). CDR3 size: 13 residues. V gave up 7 bases and J gave up 4 bases, with 13 bases separating them. Germline-derived CDR1 and CDR2 are SGHRS and YFSETQ. DNA of the CDR3: TGCGCCAGCGCCCCGACTAGTTCAGATACGCAGTATTTT. It specifies CASAPTSSDTQYF.

The chain has TRBV14 and TRBJ2-1, with TRBD2 matching over 12 bases. Germline assignment: CDR1 SGHDN and CDR2 FVKESK. CDR3 length equals 17 residues. V was clipped by 2 bases and J by 5 bases; unmatched bases: 7. The CDR3 sequence: CASSQMTSGRRNNEQFF. The CDR3 DNA reads as TGTGCCAGCAGCCAAATGACTAGCGGGAGAAGGAACAATGAGCAGTTCTTC.

The CDR3 is CASSLDRRAEAFF. DNA for the CDR3: TGTGCCAGCAGCTTGGACAGGAGGGCTGAAGCTTTCTTT. The chain combines TRBV5-8 with TRBJ1-1; D is perhaps TRBD1 (5 bases). This CDR3 has 13 residues. CDR1 is SGHTS, CDR2 YDEGEE, per germline. V was shortened by 0 bases and J by 6 bases, with 9 bases between the two germline ends.

CDR3: CASSTQSTGRDGYTF. The CDR3 DNA reads as TGTGCCAGTAGTACCCAATCGACAGGTCGAGATGGCTACACCTTC. The J gene is TRBJ1-2, the V gene TRBV19; D may be TRBD1 (6 bases). The CDR3 consists of 15 residues. Germline V gene sequence: CDR1 LNHDA, CDR2 SQIVND (reference sequence). V lost 4 bases, J lost 6 bases, and 18 bases lay in between.